The present entry profiles one TCR beta chain with its context. Its antigen remains unidentified. The data originate from a study of cytomegalovirus exposure and HLA in healthy donors. About the study: An earlier analysis found 95 million to 140 million unique TCR beta sequences from approximately 200 million T cells. Researchers found that approximately 85% of 350 to 500 genotyped donors fell within the Caucasian-associated ancestry cluster.

The PCR made use of 60 Vbeta and 13 Jbeta primers. Generated by immunoSEQ multiplex PCR, the TCRdb table keeps only in-frame clones and is missing some. The sample lists 100,000 or so clones; 13% to 15% were seen once. The CDR3 is made up of 14 amino acids. Germline V CDR1 and CDR2: MDHEN, SYDVKM. V gave up 2 bases and J gave up 4 bases, with 8 bases separating them. Notes on the study in general: An apparent linkage of common viral pathogens to several of the most significant clusters emerged in a later analysis.

The source is a female donor in good health and CMV-seronegative. The chain employs TRBV28 and TRBJ2-2, with D tentatively TRBD2 (5 bases). Sequencing used PBMCs. CDR3 coding DNA: TGTGCCAGCAGTTTAAGGGAGATCACCGGGGAGCTGTTTTTT. As protein: CASSLREITGELFF.